This TCR beta chain was captured in a study of blood T cells in healthy people across ages. Then a second PCR, running roughly 6 to 11 cycles, was carried out with a sample-barcoded 5' primer and a J-beta primer mix. Each cDNA molecule was tagged by a template-switch adaptor that had 12 random nucleotides. TCRdb re-called the 5' RACE reads with MiXCR, one entry per CDR3 protein. The sample lists more than 600,000 distinct CDR3 sequences, just under 25% occurring once. The CDR3 spans 13 residues. The germline V and J ends were trimmed by 0 bases and 3 bases, with 8 bases remaining between them. In germline, CDR1 is DFQATT, CDR2 SNEGSKA (reference sequence). Points from the study as a whole: Considered underestimates were the diversity estimates obtained from one million T cells. Naive and antigen-experienced cells could not be conclusively compared, given unsorted PBMCs.

The sample holds a few counts of this clonotype. Its antigen is still unknown. The same specimen was also included in a second study, on T cells of mothers and their children. That study reports: Not a single persistent microchimeric T cell clone was detected.

The TCR originated in a boy aged 5 to 17 in good health. This rearrangement joins TRBV20-1 to TRBJ2-5; D unresolved. The sequencing input was blood. CDR3 region: CSARDMWEETQYF. The CDR3 nucleotides read TGCAGTGCTAGAGATATGTGGGAAGAGACCCAGTACTTC.